The clone carrying this T cell receptor (beta chain) was seen repeatedly, ten times or more. Its antigen is as yet unknown. Described time point: persistent/refractory GD, antithyroid drugs over 5 years with positive TRAb. From PBMCs, RNA was extracted and then used to make the TCR library. Graves' disease was diagnosed by American Thyroid Association guidelines. CDR1 is LGHDT, CDR2 YNNKEL, per germline (reference sequence). Trimming shortened V by 4 bases and J by 2 bases, and 14 bases separated the two germline ends. The CDR3 is 15 amino acids. Building of the TCR beta libraries involved iRepertoire HTBI primers and Arm-PCR of CDR3 regions. One entry per CDR3 protein results from TCRdb running MiXCR on the multiplex PCR reads. The repertoire holds fewer than 550,000 distinct CDR3 sequences, roughly 21% seen once, with 6.5% to 9% in the top ten. The data are from a study of regulatory T cells in long-lasting Graves disease. Across the whole study: Over 5 years on antithyroid drugs plus positive TSH receptor antibodies marked Graves' disease as persistent.

Findings of the study overall: Patients whose Graves' disease persisted exhibited lower TCR diversity than those newly diagnosed.

The rearrangement uses TRBV3-1 and TRBJ2-5, with D unclear. The material was peripheral blood mononuclear cells (PBMCs), obtained when the disease was refractory, from a patient treated with antithyroid drugs. This receptor was taken from a female donor with Graves disease. The CDR3 reads CASSPLGTLQETQYF. CDR3 sequence (DNA): TGTGCCAGCAGCCCCCTAGGAACACTGCAAGAGACCCAGTACTTC.